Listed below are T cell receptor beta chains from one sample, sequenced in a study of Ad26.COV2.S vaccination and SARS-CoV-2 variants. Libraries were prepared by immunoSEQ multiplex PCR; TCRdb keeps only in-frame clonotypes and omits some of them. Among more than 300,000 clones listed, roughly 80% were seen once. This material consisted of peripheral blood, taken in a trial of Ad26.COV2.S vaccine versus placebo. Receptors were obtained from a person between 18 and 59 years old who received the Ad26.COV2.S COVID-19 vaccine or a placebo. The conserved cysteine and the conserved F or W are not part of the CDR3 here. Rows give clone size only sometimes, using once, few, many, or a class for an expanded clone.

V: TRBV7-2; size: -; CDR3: ASSSRNYGYT
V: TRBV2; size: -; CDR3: ASSGTRAGANVLT
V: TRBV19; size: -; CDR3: ASSTDWWSQY
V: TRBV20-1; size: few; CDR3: SAGTWYEQY
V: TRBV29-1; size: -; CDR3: SVEWRGASKTQY
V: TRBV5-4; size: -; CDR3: ASSLDVGRSTEAF
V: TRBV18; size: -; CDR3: ASSSGLMNTGELF
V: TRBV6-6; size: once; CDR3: ASSYSKYAPGYEQY
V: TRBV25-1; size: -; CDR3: ASSEAGLPHNEQF
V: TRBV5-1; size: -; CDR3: ASSSTGGSGNTIY
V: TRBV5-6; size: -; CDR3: ASSSPLQGGTEAF
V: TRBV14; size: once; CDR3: ASSQQAPQGRCNQPQH
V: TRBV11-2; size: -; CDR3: ASSLPMMNWNTEAF
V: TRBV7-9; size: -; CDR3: ASSDGASAPGSGTGELF
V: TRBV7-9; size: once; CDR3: AGGWDSPLH
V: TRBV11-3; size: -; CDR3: ASSSGDSYEQY
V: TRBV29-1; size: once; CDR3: SVAVSGRGYGYT
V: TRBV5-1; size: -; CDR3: ASSHSKNTEAF
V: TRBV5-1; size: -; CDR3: ASSLGQSYGEQY
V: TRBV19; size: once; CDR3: ASRPWGGSDTQY
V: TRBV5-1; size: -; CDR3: ASTPGTAGNTIY
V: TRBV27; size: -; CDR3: ASSLSRGAWGSPLH
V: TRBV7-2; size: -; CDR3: ASSLRTGGTDTQY
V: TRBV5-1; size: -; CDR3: ASSLSSGGTDTQY
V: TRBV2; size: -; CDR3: ASSENRGPVALH
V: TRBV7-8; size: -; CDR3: ASSLRQAHGYT
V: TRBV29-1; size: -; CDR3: SKQGAGETQY
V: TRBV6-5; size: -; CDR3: ASSAAGHLLH
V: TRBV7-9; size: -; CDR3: ASSLDGAPQY
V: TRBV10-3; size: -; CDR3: ASKTGTGDFNEQY
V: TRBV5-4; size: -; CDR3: ASSPSGDSGFQETQY
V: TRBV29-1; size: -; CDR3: SAGVGQETQY
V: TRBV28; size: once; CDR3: ASREQGDYGYT
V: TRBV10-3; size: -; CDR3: AISGSTGQETQY
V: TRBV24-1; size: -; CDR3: ATSDPGLAYTGELF
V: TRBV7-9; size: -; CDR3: ASSLADSAPQTDTQY
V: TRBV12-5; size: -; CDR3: ASGLLPANQPQH
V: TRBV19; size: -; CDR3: ASSLGLPYNEQF
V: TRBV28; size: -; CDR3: ASSLGTGILSGYT
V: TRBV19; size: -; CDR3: ASSRPSARGGTDTQY
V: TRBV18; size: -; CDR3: ASSLYRRPGTSGDVYEQY
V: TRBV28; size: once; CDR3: ASSFLTLNYGYT
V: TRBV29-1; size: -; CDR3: SWYTTNEKLF
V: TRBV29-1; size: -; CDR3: SVGLRLGDTQY